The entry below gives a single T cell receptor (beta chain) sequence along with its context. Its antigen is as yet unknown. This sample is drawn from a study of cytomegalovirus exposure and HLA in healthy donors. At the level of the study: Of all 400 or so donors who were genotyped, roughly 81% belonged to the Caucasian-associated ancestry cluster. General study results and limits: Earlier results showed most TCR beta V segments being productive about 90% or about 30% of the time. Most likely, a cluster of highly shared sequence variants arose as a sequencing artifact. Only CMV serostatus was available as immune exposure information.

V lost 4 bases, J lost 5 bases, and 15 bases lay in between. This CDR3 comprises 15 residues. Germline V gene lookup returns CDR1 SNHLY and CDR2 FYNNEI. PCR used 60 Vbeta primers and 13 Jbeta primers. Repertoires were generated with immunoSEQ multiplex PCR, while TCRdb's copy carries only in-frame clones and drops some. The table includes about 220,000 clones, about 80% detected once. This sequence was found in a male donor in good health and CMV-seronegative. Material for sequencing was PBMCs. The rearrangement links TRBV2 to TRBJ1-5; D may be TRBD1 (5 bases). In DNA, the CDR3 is TGTGCCAGCAGTGGGGGCCCTTATGGGGATCAGCCCCAGCATTTT. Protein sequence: CASSGGPYGDQPQHF.